These T cell receptor beta chains were read from a single sample in a study of T cell changes during pregnancy in multiple sclerosis. Assay used: immunoSEQ multiplex PCR; TCRdb lists only in-frame clones, some missing. Counted here are approximately 99,000 clones, about nine tenths occurring once; the ten biggest clones make up 0.7% to 0.9%. This specimen was peripheral blood, taken in the second trimester of pregnancy. These receptors were taken from a female donor in good health, enrolled as a control in a pregnancy study. Each CDR3 is given with its conserved first and last residue. A D gene is named only where the DNA matches it firmly. The size of a clone is reported for some rows only, either as once, few or many, or as a class for expanded clones.

>TRBD1|TRBV27|TRBJ2-2|few
CASGLSRGQENGELFF
TGTGCCAGCGGGTTATCTCGGGGACAGGAAAACGGGGAGCTGTTTTTT
>TRBD2|TRBV6-5|TRBJ2-1|once
CASNTGGAWNEQFF
TGTGCCAGCAATACGGGGGGGGCTTGGAATGAGCAGTTCTTC
>.|TRBV9|TRBJ2-3|.
CASSPWGTTGTDTQYF
TGTGCCAGCAGCCCTTGGGGCACTACAGGGACAGATACGCAGTATTTT
>.|TRBV5-1|TRBJ2-7|.
CASSLGLLYEQYF
TGCGCCAGCAGCTTGGGACTACTCTACGAGCAGTACTTC
>TRBD2|TRBV9|TRBJ2-7|once
CASSPLAGGFGSYEQYF
TGTGCCAGCAGCCCACTGGCGGGAGGGTTCGGTTCCTACGAGCAGTACTTC
>.|TRBV6-1|TRBJ1-2|.
CASSEAVYGYTF
TGTGCCAGCAGTGAAGCCGTCTATGGCTACACCTTC
>TRBD1|TRBV4-3|TRBJ1-2|.
CASSRIDRGYGYTF
TGCGCCAGCAGCCGGATCGACAGGGGCTATGGCTACACCTTC
>.|TRBV28|TRBJ1-2|.
CASSLLGGSYGYTF
TGTGCCAGCAGTTTATTGGGGGGTAGCTATGGCTACACCTTC
>.|TRBV6-1|TRBJ2-6|.
CASSEALGRGRSGANVLTF
TGTGCCAGCAGTGAAGCGCTCGGCAGGGGCCGCTCTGGGGCCAACGTCCTGACTTTC
>TRBD2|TRBV28|TRBJ2-7|.
CASSSPRLAGRYEQYF
TGTGCCAGCAGTTCACCTCGACTAGCGGGAAGGTACGAGCAGTACTTC
>TRBD2|TRBV2|TRBJ2-1|.
CASRPAGGGYNEQFF
TGTGCCAGCAGGCCCGCGGGGGGGGGCTACAATGAGCAGTTCTTC
>TRBD2|TRBV11-3|TRBJ2-1|.
CASSLDSGGAYNEQFF
TGTGCCAGCAGCCTGGATAGCGGGGGGGCCTACAATGAGCAGTTCTTC
>.|TRBV5-4|TRBJ1-6|.
CASSLEGGTGRINSPLHF
TGTGCCAGCAGCTTGGAAGGCGGGACGGGACGGATTAATTCACCCCTCCACTTT
>TRBD2|TRBV19|TRBJ2-7|.
CASSASRTSGGPYEQYF
TGTGCCAGTAGTGCTAGCCGTACTAGCGGGGGGCCCTACGAGCAGTACTTC
>.|TRBV28|TRBJ1-2|.
CASSGAEPYGYTF
TGTGCCAGCTCAGGGGCTGAACCCTATGGCTACACCTTC
>.|TRBV27|TRBJ2-5|.
CASSLSNGQTQYF
TGTGCCAGCAGTTTATCCAATGGGCAGACCCAGTACTTC
>.|TRBV5-1|TRBJ2-5|.
CASSLELGGVSTETQYF
TGCGCCAGCAGCTTGGAATTGGGCGGGGTTTCAACAGAGACCCAGTACTTC
>TRBD1|TRBV6-1|TRBJ1-1|.
CASSGHRGVELEAFF
TGTGCCAGCAGTGGACACAGGGGGGTTGAATTAGAAGCTTTCTTT
>TRBD1|TRBV5-4|TRBJ1-4|.
CASSQGGPNEKLFF
TGTGCCAGCAGCCAAGGGGGCCCGAATGAAAAACTGTTTTTT
>TRBD2|TRBV19|TRBJ2-1|.
CASSSSGGGYNEQFF
TGTGCCAGTAGTTCTAGCGGGGGGGGATACAATGAGCAGTTCTTC
>TRBD2|TRBV6-1|TRBJ2-3|.
CASSDSGALWGGDTQYF
TGTGCCAGCAGTGACAGCGGGGCCCTTTGGGGGGGAGATACGCAGTATTTT
>.|TRBV5-1|TRBJ2-3|once
CASSLGLDTDTQYF
TGCGCCAGCAGCTTGGGGCTTGACACAGATACGCAGTATTTT
>.|TRBV25-1|TRBJ1-2|few
CASSEFRSEGIYGYTF
TGTGCCAGCAGTGAATTCCGTAGCGAGGGTATTTATGGCTACACCTTC
>.|TRBV6-5|TRBJ1-1|.
CASSPGAGWTEAFF
TGTGCCAGCAGTCCCGGCGCAGGTTGGACTGAAGCTTTCTTT
>TRBD1|TRBV2|TRBJ2-5|.
CASGGQRQETQYF
TGTGCCAGCGGGGGACAGAGACAAGAGACCCAGTACTTC
>.|TRBV27|TRBJ2-7|.
CASIKWGAYEQYF
TGTGCCAGCATTAAATGGGGGGCCTACGAGCAGTACTTC
>.|TRBV6-5|TRBJ1-4|.
CASSVTATNEKLFF
TGTGCCAGCAGCGTGACAGCAACTAATGAAAAACTGTTTTTT
>TRBD2|TRBV5-6|TRBJ2-3|.
CASSAVPGLAGGRTDTQYF
TGTGCCAGCAGCGCTGTCCCGGGACTAGCGGGGGGCCGCACAGATACGCAGTATTTT
>.|TRBV14|TRBJ2-5|.
CASSQIKRATFQETQYF
TGTGCCAGCAGCCAAATCAAGCGGGCCACCTTCCAAGAGACCCAGTACTTC
>TRBD2|TRBV6-5|TRBJ2-3|.
CASSAGTSGADTQYF
TGTGCCAGCAGTGCCGGGACTAGCGGGGCAGATACGCAGTATTTT
>TRBD2|TRBV6-6|TRBJ2-7|.
CASRDQLAGDEQYF
TGTGCCAGCAGGGACCAACTAGCGGGAGACGAGCAGTACTTC
>.|TRBV6-5|TRBJ1-2|.
CATATGNYGYTF
TGTGCCACCGCTACAGGGAACTATGGCTACACCTTC
>.|TRBV10-3|TRBJ1-3|.
CAISETAGRSGNTIYF
TGTGCCATCAGTGAGACGGCAGGCCGATCTGGAAACACCATATATTTT
>.|TRBV10-3|TRBJ2-3|.
CAIRVGGFSTDTQYF
TGTGCCATCAGGGTCGGAGGATTTAGCACAGATACGCAGTATTTT
>TRBD1|TRBV6-6|TRBJ1-5|.
CASRAGTGNQPQHF
TGTGCCAGCAGAGCCGGGACAGGTAATCAGCCCCAGCATTTT
>TRBD1|TRBV2|TRBJ2-7|.
CASSGTGIGVFWQYF
TGTGCCAGCAGCGGGACAGGGATTGGGGTATTCTGGCAGTACTTC
>.|TRBV28|TRBJ2-7|.
CASSLPTSTSRKQYF
TGTGCCAGCAGTTTACCCACCTCGACGTCCAGGAAGCAGTACTTC
>.|TRBV6-5|TRBJ1-1|few
CASSYSIGGNTEAFF
TGTGCCAGCAGTTACTCGATCGGCGGGAACACTGAAGCTTTCTTT
>.|TRBV2|TRBJ2-7|.
CASSGRLVEDEQYF
TGTGCCAGCAGTGGGAGGCTAGTCGAAGACGAGCAGTACTTC
>.|TRBV11-2|TRBJ1-5|.
CASSSPQGNSNQPQHF
TGTGCCAGCAGCTCTCCCCAGGGGAATAGCAATCAGCCCCAGCATTTT
>TRBD1|TRBV5-6|TRBJ2-3|once
CASSDPRGGMSTDTQYF
TGTGCCAGCAGCGATCCTAGAGGGGGCATGAGCACAGATACGCAGTATTTT
>TRBD1|TRBV5-4|TRBJ1-2|once
CASSLDRGFYGYTF
TGTGCCAGCAGCTTGGACAGGGGGTTCTATGGCTACACCTTC
>.|TRBV7-7|TRBJ1-1|.
CASSLDLGTEAFF
TGTGCCAGCAGCCTTGACTTGGGCACTGAAGCTTTCTTT
>.|TRBV7-8|TRBJ1-1|.
CASTPSGKNTEAFF
TGTGCCAGCACCCCGAGCGGGAAGAACACTGAAGCTTTCTTT
>TRBD1|TRBV5-1|TRBJ1-1|.
CASSLAQGGARNTEAFF
TGCGCCAGCAGCTTGGCCCAGGGGGGCGCAAGGAACACTGAAGCTTTCTTT
>.|TRBV12-5|TRBJ1-5|.
CASGPGHSNQPQHF
TGTGCTAGTGGCCCGGGACATAGCAATCAGCCCCAGCATTTT